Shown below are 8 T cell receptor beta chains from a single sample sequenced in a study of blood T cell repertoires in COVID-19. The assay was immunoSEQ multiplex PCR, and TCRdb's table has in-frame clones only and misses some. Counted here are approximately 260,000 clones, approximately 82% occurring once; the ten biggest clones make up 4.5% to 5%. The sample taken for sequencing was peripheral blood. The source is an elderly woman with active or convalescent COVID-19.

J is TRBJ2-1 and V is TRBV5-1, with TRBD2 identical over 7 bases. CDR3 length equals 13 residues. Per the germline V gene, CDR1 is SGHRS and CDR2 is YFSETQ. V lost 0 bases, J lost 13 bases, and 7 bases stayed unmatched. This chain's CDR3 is CASSLGIAGAQFF. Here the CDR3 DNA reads TGCGCCAGCAGCTTGGGTATAGCGGGTGCTCAGTTCTTC.

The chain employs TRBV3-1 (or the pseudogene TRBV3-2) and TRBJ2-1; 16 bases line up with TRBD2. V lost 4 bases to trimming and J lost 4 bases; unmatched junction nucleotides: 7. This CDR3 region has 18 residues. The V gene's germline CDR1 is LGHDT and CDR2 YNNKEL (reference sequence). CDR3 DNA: TGTGCCAGCAGCCTTGGGACTAGCGGGAGGGCCGGGTACAATGAGCAGTTCTTC. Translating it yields CASSLGTSGRAGYNEQFF.

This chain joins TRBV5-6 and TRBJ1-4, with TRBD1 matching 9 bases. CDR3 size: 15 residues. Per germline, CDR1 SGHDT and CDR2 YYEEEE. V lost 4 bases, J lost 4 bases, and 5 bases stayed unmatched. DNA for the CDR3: TGTGCCAGCAGCGGTCCGGGACAGGGTAATGAAAAACTGTTTTTT. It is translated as CASSGPGQGNEKLFF.

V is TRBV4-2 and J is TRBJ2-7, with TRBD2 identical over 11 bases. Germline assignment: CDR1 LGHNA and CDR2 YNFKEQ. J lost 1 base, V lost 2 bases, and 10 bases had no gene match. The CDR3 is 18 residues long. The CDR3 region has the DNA TGTGCCAGCAGCCAAACTAGCGGGGGACGAACCCCTTCCTACGAGCAGTACTTC. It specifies CASSQTSGGRTPSYEQYF.

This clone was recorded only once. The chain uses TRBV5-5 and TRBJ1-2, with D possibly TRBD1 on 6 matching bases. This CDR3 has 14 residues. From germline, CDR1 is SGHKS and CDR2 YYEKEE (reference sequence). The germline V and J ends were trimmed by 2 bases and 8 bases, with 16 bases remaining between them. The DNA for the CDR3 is TGTGCCAGCAGCTTAGGACCAGGGGAGAAGGGCTACACCTTC. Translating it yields CASSLGPGEKGYTF.

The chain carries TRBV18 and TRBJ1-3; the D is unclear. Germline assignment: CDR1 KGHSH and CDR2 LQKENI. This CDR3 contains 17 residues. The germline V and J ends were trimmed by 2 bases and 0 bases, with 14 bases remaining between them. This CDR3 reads CASSPWAGALSGNTIYF. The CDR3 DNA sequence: TGTGCCAGCTCACCATGGGCAGGTGCCCTCTCTGGAAACACCATATATTTT. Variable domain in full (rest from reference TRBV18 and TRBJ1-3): NAGVMQNPRHLVRRRGQEARLRCSPMKGHSHVYWYRQLPEEGLKFMVYLQKENIIDESGMPKERFSAEFPKEGPSILRIQQVVRGDSAAYFCASSPWAGALSGNTIYFGEGSWLTVV.

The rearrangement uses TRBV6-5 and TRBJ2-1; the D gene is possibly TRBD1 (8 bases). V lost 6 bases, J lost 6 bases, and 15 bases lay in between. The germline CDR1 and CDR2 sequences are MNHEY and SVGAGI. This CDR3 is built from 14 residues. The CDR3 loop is CASRRTGGGNEQFF. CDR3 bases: TGTGCCAGCAGAAGAACAGGGGGGGGCAATGAGCAGTTCTTC.

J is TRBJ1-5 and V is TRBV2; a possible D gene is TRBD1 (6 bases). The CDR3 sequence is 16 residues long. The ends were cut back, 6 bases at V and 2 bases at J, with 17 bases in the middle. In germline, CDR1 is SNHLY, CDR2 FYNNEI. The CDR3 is CASSAATGSGNQPQHF. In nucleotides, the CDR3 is TGTGCCAGCAGCGCTGCCACAGGGTCTGGCAATCAGCCCCAGCATTTT.